These 16 T cell receptor beta chains share one sample of origin, sequenced in a study of T cell responses to AZD1222 COVID-19 vaccine (dated by TCRdb to about 2021). The time point label of this sample denotes: baseline before first vaccination. According to the study, the label for this sample's treatment or condition signals: meningococcal conjugate vaccine given as trial control. The library was made by the immunoSEQ multiplex PCR assay. Here the immuneACCESS table is served through TCRdb, limited to in-frame sequences with V and J called. Missing clones are a known gap in these copies; in checked studies unresolved V genes cover under half, and the rest lacks a known reason. This sample has about 150,000 clones in its table, and about 91% of those were observed once. Clones ranked in the top ten supply about 3.7% of the sample. Sequences were derived from peripheral blood, sampled on day 0 of MenACWY control vaccination. These receptors came from an adult in good health.

CDR3 in amino acids: CASSPGQGGAGPQHF. Here the CDR3 DNA reads TGTGCCAGCAGCCCGGGACAGGGAGGGGCCGGGCCCCAGCATTTT. The chain combines TRBV7-8 with TRBJ1-5, with TRBD1 identical over 9 bases. The CDR3 sequence is 15 residues long. Trimming at V came to 5 bases and at J to 9 bases, leaving 11 bases not matched to a gene. CDR1 is SGHVS and CDR2 is FQNEAQ in the germline V gene. The variable domain in full, completed from reference TRBV7-8 and TRBJ1-5, reads GAGVSQSPRYKVAKRGQDVALRCDPISGHVSLFWYQQALGQGPEFLTYFQNEAQLDKSGLPSDRFFAERPEGSVSTLKIQRTQQEDSAVYLCASSPGQGGAGPQHFGDGTRLSIL.

CDR3 nucleotides: TGTGCCAGCCGAAGGAACCCGGGCACTGAAGCTTTCTTT. Encoded protein: CASRRNPGTEAFF. This chain uses TRBV12-3 or TRBV12-4 with TRBJ1-1; unclear D gene. The CDR3 runs 13 residues. Deletions cut 8 bases from V and 4 bases from J, with 14 bases between.

This chain joins TRBV5-1 and TRBJ1-5; possibly TRBD1 for D (5 bases). Germline lookup yields CDR1 SGHRS and CDR2 YFSETQ. CDR3 length: 15 amino acids. The V end lost 0 bases, the J end lost 7 bases, and 14 bases lay between the germline ends. The CDR3 DNA sequence: TGCGCCAGCAGCTTGGAAGGGGCGCGGGGCCAGCCCCAGCATTTT. Amino acids: CASSLEGARGQPQHF.

The CDR3 nucleotides are TGTGCCAGTAGTCCGTCTTCAAGTGCGGTACAGCCCCAGCATTTT. Protein product: CASSPSSSAVQPQHF. V gene TRBV19 combines with J gene TRBJ1-5; no clear D gene. The CDR3 has 15 residues. Trimming pared 5 bases from V and 7 bases from J, leaving 18 bases between. Germline CDR1 and CDR2: LNHDA and SQIVND (reference sequence).

This clone was recorded once. V is TRBV19 and J is TRBJ2-1, with D perhaps matching TRBD2 (5 bases). The V and J ends lost 5 bases and 5 bases respectively, with 10 bases between them. The CDR3 is 13 amino acids. The germline CDR1 and CDR2 sequences are LNHDA and SQIVND (reference sequence). The CDR3 region has the DNA TGTGCCAGTAGTCTGAGCGGAAACAATGAGCAGTTCTTC. Translation: CASSLSGNNEQFF.

V usage is TRBV4-3 and J usage is TRBJ1-2; D is possibly TRBD1 (6 bases). The germline CDR1 and CDR2 sequences are LGHNA and YSLEER. This CDR3 has 17 residues. The germline V and J ends were trimmed by 3 bases and 6 bases, with 23 bases remaining between them. The CDR3 DNA reads TGCGCCAGCAGCCAGACCTCTGGACAGACTGGATGGCATGGCTACACCTTC. Protein product: CASSQTSGQTGWHGYTF.

This sequence joins TRBV5-5 and TRBJ1-6, with 7 bases that match TRBD1. Germline lookup yields CDR1 SGHKS and CDR2 YYEKEE (reference sequence). The CDR3 has 16 residues. The V and J ends lost 0 bases and 7 bases, in that order; junction bases with no gene match: 7. The CDR3 spells CASSLGPGTENSPLHF. For the CDR3, the DNA is TGTGCCAGCAGCTTGGGACCCGGGACAGAGAATTCACCCCTCCACTTT.

Notes on this clone: This sample also contains other DNA sequences that code for the same CDR3. The J gene is TRBJ2-3, the V gene TRBV9; TRBD2 matches at 7 bases. Germline loops: CDR1 SGDLS, CDR2 YYNGEE. V lost 7 bases, J lost 5 bases, and 1 base stayed unmatched. CDR3 length equals 11 residues. The CDR3 protein is CASRGGDTQYF. As DNA, the CDR3 is TGTGCCAGCCGCGGGGGAGATACGCAGTATTTT.

This clone came up once. The rearrangement joins TRBV29-1 to TRBJ2-3; tentative D call: TRBD2 (7 bases). The CDR3 is 14 amino acids. Trimming removed 7 bases at V and 1 base at J, with 15 bases between. Germline-derived CDR1 and CDR2 are SQVTM and ANQGSEA. CDR3 in DNA: TGCAGCGCAGGCGGGGGCAGAGGCACAGATACGCAGTATTTT. It specifies CSAGGGRGTDTQYF.

This chain joins TRBV29-1 and TRBJ1-2; 8 positions agree with TRBD1. This CDR3 has 11 residues. Looked up from germline, CDR1 is SQVTM and CDR2 is ANQGSEA. The V and J ends lost 3 bases and 8 bases, in that order; junction bases with no gene match: 2. CDR3 coding DNA: TGCAGCGTTGAGGCAGGGGGCGGCTACACCTTC. Protein: CSVEAGGGYTF.

V and J are TRBV7-2 and TRBJ2-5; D uncertain. With 5 bases removed from V and 5 bases from J, the gap between germline ends came to 12 bases. CDR1 and CDR2 from the germline V gene are SGHTA and FQGNSA. The CDR3 consists of 13 residues. The CDR3 bases are TGTGCCAGCAGCGAAGCAGGTTGGGAGACCCAGTACTTC. Protein product: CASSEAGWETQYF. Variable domain in full (rest from reference TRBV7-2 and TRBJ2-5): GAGVSQSPSNKVTEKGKDVELRCDPISGHTALYWYRQSLGQGLEFLIYFQGNSAPDKSGLPSDRFSAERTGGSVSTLTIQRTQQEDSAVYLCASSEAGWETQYFGPGTRLLVL.

As regards this clone: Other nucleotide sequences in the sample specify the same CDR3. The rearrangement uses TRBV20-1 and TRBJ1-1; D is uncertain. Trimming cost V 3 bases and J 4 bases, with 6 bases left between them. This CDR3 is built from 11 residues. Germline assignment: CDR1 DFQATT and CDR2 SNEGSKA (reference sequence). In DNA, the CDR3 is TGCAGTGCTAGTCGGGGCACTGAAGCTTTCTTT. This sequence encodes CSASRGTEAFF.

The chain joins TRBV10-3 to TRBJ2-3; D not certain. The CDR3 extends over 13 amino acids. V was pared by 2 bases and J by 2 bases, with 5 bases between. CDR1 ENHRY and CDR2 SYGVKD come from the germline V gene. The CDR3 DNA follows: TGTGCCATCAGTGAGCTGCCCACAGATACGCAGTATTTT. Translated, it gives CAISELPTDTQYF.

The chain joins TRBV24-1 to TRBJ2-3; D remains unclear. The CDR3 runs 13 residues. V was cut by 8 bases and J by 1 base, with 9 bases left in between. Germline loops: CDR1 KGHDR, CDR2 SFDVKD. This CDR3 is CATNGDRTDTQYF. CDR3 bases: TGTGCCACCAATGGTGATCGCACAGATACGCAGTATTTT.

In nucleotides, the CDR3 is TGCGCCAGCAGCTTGATTGAGAAACCCACAGATACGCAGTATTTT. The encoded protein is CASSLIEKPTDTQYF. The chain has TRBV5-1 and TRBJ2-3; no clear D. The length of the CDR3 is 15 residues. Germline CDR1 reads SGHRS; CDR2 reads YFSETQ. V was trimmed by 1 base and J by 2 bases, leaving 11 bases between them.

The V and J genes are TRBV5-4 and TRBJ2-5; tentative D call: TRBD2 (5 bases). Germline loops: CDR1 SGHNT, CDR2 YYREEE (reference sequence). V lost 0 bases to trimming and J lost 5 bases, with 11 bases between them. This CDR3 contains 14 residues. CDR3 sequence: CASSLERTRETQYF. For the CDR3, the DNA is TGTGCCAGCAGCTTGGAAAGGACTCGTGAGACCCAGTACTTC.